Listed here are 28 T cell receptor beta chains from one sample, sequenced in a study of technical replicates of blood from several donors. Profiling relied on immunoSEQ multiplex PCR, and the TCRdb table lists in-frame clones only, not all of them. The sample contains more than 60,000 clones, 87% of which appear only once. Sequenced sample: PBMCs. The receptors derive from a human donor in good health. Some clones in this sample may be carry-over from other donors' samples.

The rearrangement uses TRBV27 and TRBJ2-1; 9 bases align to TRBD2. Germline V lookup: CDR1 MNHEY, CDR2 SMNVEV (reference sequence). The CDR3 sequence is 15 residues long. Trimming took 0 bases from V and 9 from J; bases not matched to a gene: 6. The CDR3 region is CASSLSLAGDGEQFF. The CDR3 DNA follows: TGTGCCAGCAGTTTATCGTTAGCGGGGGACGGTGAGCAGTTCTTC.

The CDR3 region has the DNA TGTGCCAGCAGCCTAGGCGGGGGCTCCAACTATGGCTACACCTTC. It codes for CASSLGGGSNYGYTF. The rearrangement uses TRBV5-4 and TRBJ1-2; D is possibly TRBD1 (6 bases). CDR3 length equals 15 residues. Trimming shortened V by 4 bases and J by 2 bases, and 15 bases separated the two germline ends. CDR1 and CDR2 (germline): SGHNT, YYREEE (reference sequence).

This clone was detected a few times. V and J are TRBV7-2 and TRBJ1-1; D remains ambiguous. The CDR3 has 15 residues. V was clipped by 1 base and J by 1 base, with 10 bases between them. The V gene's germline CDR1 is SGHTA and CDR2 FQGNSA. CDR3 DNA: TGTGCCAGCAGCTTAGGCGGCCCGGGGAACACTGAAGCTTTCTTT. Amino acid sequence: CASSLGGPGNTEAFF.

This clone was seen only once. Written as DNA, the CDR3 is TGTGCCGCCAGTCGACAGATCCGCACCGAGCAGTACTTC. Its translation: CAASRQIRTEQYF. The gene calls are TRBV2 and TRBJ2-7; TRBD1 is a possible D gene (5 bases). Germline-derived CDR1 and CDR2 are SNHLY and FYNNEI. Trimming took off 11 bases at V and 6 bases at J, with 20 bases between the two ends. CDR3 length: 13 amino acids.

This rearrangement joins TRBV18 to TRBJ2-5, with TRBD2 as a possible D gene (5 bases). Germline V gene lookup returns CDR1 KGHSH and CDR2 LQKENI. The CDR3 extends over 16 amino acids. The germline V and J ends were trimmed by 0 bases and 5 bases, with 16 bases remaining between them. The CDR3 nucleotides read TGTGCCAGCTCACCACCACAGCTAGCCTCTGGGGAGACCCAGTACTTC. Protein: CASSPPQLASGETQYF.

This rearrangement joins TRBV5-5 to TRBJ2-2, with 9 bases that match TRBD2. CDR3 length: 16 residues. Trimming took 2 bases from V and 1 from J; bases not matched to a gene: 3. Per germline, CDR1 SGHKS and CDR2 YYEKEE (reference sequence). The CDR3 region has the DNA TGTGCCAGCAGCTTACGACTAGCGGTGAACACCGGGGAGCTGTTTTTT. It translates to CASSLRLAVNTGELFF.

This clone was counted once. The chain joins TRBV11-2 to TRBJ2-7; TRBD2 is a possible D gene (5 bases). CDR1 and CDR2 (germline): SGHAT, FQNNGV. Trimming cost V 5 bases and J 4 bases, with 6 bases left between them. This CDR3 is 11 amino acids long. DNA of the CDR3: TGTGCCAGCAGCCGCGGGTACGAGCAGTACTTC. It is translated as CASSRGYEQYF.

This rearrangement joins TRBV7-2 to TRBJ2-6; D gene ambiguous. Germline-derived CDR1 and CDR2 are SGHTA and FQGNSA. The CDR3 runs 15 residues. V lost 2 bases and J lost 3, with 8 bases in between. CDR3: CASSLNLFGANVLTF. As DNA, the CDR3 is TGTGCCAGCAGCTTAAACCTATTTGGGGCCAACGTCCTGACTTTC. The entire variable domain, with the rest obtained from reference TRBV7-2 and TRBJ2-6, is as follows: GAGVSQSPSNKVTEKGKDVELRCDPISGHTALYWYRQSLGQGLEFLIYFQGNSAPDKSGLPSDRFSAERTGGSVSTLTIQRTQQEDSAVYLCASSLNLFGANVLTFGAGSRLTVL.

J is TRBJ2-1 and V is TRBV6-5; 11 nucleotides match TRBD2. Trimming removed 4 bases from V and 6 bases from J; junction bases left unmatched: 8. CDR3 length equals 16 residues. Germline values: CDR1 MNHEY, CDR2 SVGAGI. CDR3 loop: CASSSLLAGELNEQFF. As DNA, the CDR3 is TGTGCCAGCAGTTCCCTACTAGCGGGAGAACTCAATGAGCAGTTCTTC.

The gene calls are TRBV11-3 and TRBJ1-1, with unresolved D. Looked up from germline, CDR1 is SGHNT and CDR2 is YENEEA. Trimming left V 4 bases short and J 1 base short, with 7 bases between. This CDR3 region has 13 residues. The CDR3 nucleotides read TGTGCCAGCAGCTCCCGGTGGAACACTGAAGCTTTCTTT. It translates to CASSSRWNTEAFF.

This sequence joins TRBV11-2 and TRBJ2-3, with D possibly matching TRBD2 (5 bases). The germline V and J ends were trimmed by 0 bases and 0 bases, with 10 bases remaining between them. CDR1 and CDR2 from the germline V gene are SGHAT and FQNNGV. The CDR3 has 16 residues. CDR3: CASSLDGGRSTDTQYF. As DNA, the CDR3 is TGTGCCAGCAGCTTAGATGGCGGGCGGAGCACAGATACGCAGTATTTT.

This clone has only one observation. The chain couples TRBV29-1 to TRBJ2-7; possibly TRBD2 for D (5 bases). V lost 3 bases and J lost 9, with 12 bases in between. Germline CDR1 reads SQVTM; CDR2 reads ANQGSEA. This CDR3 is 11 amino acids long. The CDR3 DNA is TGCAGCGTTGAGGTGGGTGCGGGGCAGTACTTC. It yields the protein CSVEVGAGQYF.

V gene TRBV7-9 combines with J gene TRBJ1-5; TRBD1 aligns across 9 bases. Germline CDR1 is SEHNR and CDR2 is FQNEAQ (reference sequence). The CDR3 sequence is 15 residues long. V was pared by 5 bases and J by 2 bases, with 4 bases of the junction left unmatched. CDR3 bases: TGTGCCAGCAGCCCGGACAGGGGAGGCAATCAGCCCCAGCATTTT. This sequence encodes CASSPDRGGNQPQHF.

The chain has TRBV30 and TRBJ2-2, with D unresolved. Germline V gene data show CDR1 as GTSNPN and CDR2 as SVGIG (reference sequence). Trimming removed 0 bases from V and 4 bases from J, with 6 bases in between. This CDR3 has 13 amino acids. The CDR3, as DNA: TGTGCCTGGAGTGTACAGACCACCGGGGAGCTGTTTTTT. Translated: CAWSVQTTGELFF.

The chain is built from TRBV9 and TRBJ2-1, with TRBD2 as a possible D gene (5 bases). The CDR3 sequence is 15 residues long. Germline V gene lookup returns CDR1 SGDLS and CDR2 YYNGEE. The V gene lost 4 bases and the J gene lost 0 bases, with 11 bases spanning the gap. CDR3 sequence reads: CASSPDWSSYNEQFF. In DNA form, the CDR3 reads TGTGCCAGCAGCCCGGACTGGAGCTCCTACAATGAGCAGTTCTTC.

V gene TRBV7-2 combines with J gene TRBJ2-5; 12 bases map to TRBD2. J was trimmed by 4 bases and V by 5 bases; bases with no gene match: 11. Germline CDR1 reads SGHTA; CDR2 reads FQGNSA. The CDR3 loop spans 17 amino acids. The CDR3 DNA follows: TGTGCCAGCAGCCTAGTTAGACTAGCGGGGGACCCAGAGACCCAGTACTTC. It is translated as CASSLVRLAGDPETQYF.

The V call is TRBV2, the J call TRBJ2-2, with D perhaps TRBD2 (6 bases). This CDR3 is 15 amino acids long. Looked up from germline, CDR1 is SNHLY and CDR2 is FYNNEI. The V end lost 8 bases, the J end lost 1 base, and 14 bases lay between the germline ends. CDR3 region: CASRGGGRNTGELFF. DNA of the CDR3: TGTGCCAGCCGGGGAGGAGGGCGGAACACCGGGGAGCTGTTTTTT. Full variable domain (rest looked up from reference TRBV2 and TRBJ2-2): EPEVTQTPSHQVTQMGQEVILRCVPISNHLYFYWYRQILGQKVEFLVSFYNNEISEKSEIFDDQFSVERPDGSNFTLKIRSTKLEDSAMYFCASRGGGRNTGELFFGEGSRLTVL.

This chain joins TRBV9 and TRBJ2-1; 8 bases match TRBD2. Germline-derived CDR1 and CDR2 are SGDLS and YYNGEE. The CDR3 contains 15 residues. The V and J ends lost 4 bases and 11 bases, in that order; junction bases with no gene match: 14. CDR3: CASSPLGAGGLKQFF. In DNA form, the CDR3 reads TGTGCCAGCAGCCCTTTGGGGGCGGGGGGCCTTAAGCAGTTCTTC. Full variable domain (rest looked up from reference TRBV9 and TRBJ2-1): DSGVTQTPKHLITATGQRVTLRCSPRSGDLSVYWYQQSLDQGLQFLIQYYNGEERAKGNILERFSAQQFPDLHSELNLSSLELGDSALYFCASSPLGAGGLKQFFGPGTRLTVL.

This chain links TRBV4-2 with TRBJ2-3; 10 nucleotides match TRBD2. Germline loops: CDR1 LGHNA, CDR2 YNFKEQ. The CDR3 spans 17 residues. The V gene end was trimmed by 0 bases and the J gene end by 3 bases; junction bases not matched to a gene: 6. This CDR3 reads CASSQDRGLAVTDTQYF. The CDR3 DNA reads as TGTGCCAGCAGCCAAGACCGTGGACTAGCGGTTACAGATACGCAGTATTTT.

This clone was counted only a few times. This chain uses TRBV6-4 with TRBJ2-3, with 10 bases that match TRBD2. Per the germline V gene, CDR1 is MRHNA and CDR2 is SNTAGT. After removal of 4 bases from V and 9 bases from J, the junction contained 7 bases not matched to a gene. The CDR3 covers 14 residues. The CDR3 nucleotides are TGTGCCAGCAGTGGGCTAGCGGGAGATCAGACGCAGTATTTT. Its translation: CASSGLAGDQTQYF.

The chain employs TRBV2 and TRBJ1-5; D may be TRBD1 (6 bases). The CDR3 consists of 14 residues. Germline loops: CDR1 SNHLY, CDR2 FYNNEI. The germline V and J ends were trimmed by 5 bases and 5 bases, with 13 bases remaining between them. DNA of the CDR3: TGTGCCAGCAGTCAGGACAGAGGGGATCAGCCCCAGCATTTT. As protein: CASSQDRGDQPQHF.

V is TRBV4-2 and J is TRBJ2-1, with 10 bases that match TRBD1. V lost 4 bases, J lost 5 bases, and 5 bases stayed unmatched. The V gene's germline CDR1 is LGHNA and CDR2 YNFKEQ. CDR3 size: 15 residues. The CDR3: CASSPPGQGNNEQFF. CDR3 sequence (DNA): TGTGCCAGCAGCCCACCGGGACAGGGGAACAATGAGCAGTTCTTC.

The chain links TRBV5-1 to TRBJ2-1, with 10 bases matching TRBD2. Germline lookup yields CDR1 SGHRS and CDR2 YFSETQ. V was clipped by 3 bases and J by 8 bases; unmatched bases: 5. The CDR3 length is 14 residues. The CDR3 here is CASSYSGGTDEQFF. The CDR3 bases are TGCGCCAGCAGCTATAGCGGGGGGACCGATGAGCAGTTCTTC. Full variable domain (remainder filled in from reference TRBV5-1 and TRBJ2-1): KAGVTQTPRYLIKTRGQQVTLSCSPISGHRSVSWYQQTPGQGLQFLFEYFSETQRNKGNFPGRFSGRQFSNSRSEMNVSTLELGDSALYLCASSYSGGTDEQFFGPGTRLTVL.

This clone was seen a handful of times. The chain couples TRBV30 to TRBJ1-1; D uncertain. This CDR3 contains 12 residues. Trimming shortened V by 4 bases and J by 1 base, and 7 bases separated the two germline ends. Germline CDR1 reads GTSNPN; CDR2 reads SVGIG (reference sequence). As DNA, the CDR3 is TGTGCCTGGAACTTCGGGAACACTGAAGCTTTCTTT. Amino acids: CAWNFGNTEAFF. The entire variable domain, with the rest obtained from reference TRBV30 and TRBJ1-1, is as follows: SQTIHQWPATLVQPVGSPLSLECTVEGTSNPNLYWYRQAAGRGLQLLFYSVGIGQISSEVPQNLSASRPQDRQFILSSKKLLLSDSGFYLCAWNFGNTEAFFGQGTRLTVV.

In its sample, this clone was seen once. The gene calls are TRBV7-6 and TRBJ2-5, with 7 bases matching TRBD1. Trimming cost V 5 bases and J 1 base; bases outside gene matches: 7. Germline loops: CDR1 SGHVS, CDR2 FNYEAQ. The CDR3 contains 15 residues. Here the CDR3 reads CASSGNRGPQETQYF. The DNA for the CDR3 is TGTGCCAGCAGCGGAAACAGGGGACCCCAAGAGACCCAGTACTTC.

The chain links TRBV5-1 to TRBJ2-2; D remains ambiguous. The CDR3 consists of 16 residues. CDR1 is SGHRS, CDR2 YFSETQ, per germline. Trimming took off 4 bases at V and 0 bases at J, with 13 bases between the two ends. Here the CDR3 DNA reads TGCGCCAGCAGCCTGGGTCGTCAGGCGAACACCGGGGAGCTGTTTTTT. Its protein product is CASSLGRQANTGELFF.

The gene calls are TRBV11-2 and TRBJ1-6; tentative D call: TRBD1 (6 bases). The CDR3 is 15 residues long. The V end lost 7 bases, the J end lost 14 bases, and 24 bases lay between the germline ends. Germline V gene lookup returns CDR1 SGHAT and CDR2 FQNNGV. The CDR3 DNA is TGTGCCAGCACCCTGAGGGCCAGGGGCCATTCGACCCTCCACTTT. Amino acids: CASTLRARGHSTLHF.

This chain links TRBV15 with TRBJ1-2; maybe TRBD1 (5 bases). Germline-derived CDR1 and CDR2 are LNHNV and YYDKDF (reference sequence). The germline V and J ends were trimmed by 0 bases and 4 bases, with 12 bases remaining between them. This CDR3 has 15 amino acids. The CDR3: CATSREGATIYGYTF. In DNA, the CDR3 is TGTGCCACCAGCAGAGAAGGGGCCACCATCTATGGCTACACCTTC.